This note documents a single TCR beta chain sequence. The data were produced by immunoSEQ multiplex PCR, yet TCRdb's version contains in-frame clones alone and is incomplete. The table shows about 110,000 clones, with 70% to 90% occurring only once. The data are from a study of blood T cell repertoires in COVID-19. Germline V gene sequence: CDR1 MNHEY, CDR2 SMNVEV (reference sequence). The CDR3 covers 12 residues. V lost 10 bases and J lost 0, with 4 bases in between. This TCR was sampled from a man aged 35 to 55 with acute or convalescent COVID-19. Input material: peripheral blood. The chain joins TRBV27 to TRBJ2-6; the D is unclear. This CDR3 reads CAIRSGANVLTF. As DNA, the CDR3 is TGTGCCATCCGCTCTGGGGCCAACGTCCTGACTTTC.